What follows is one T cell receptor beta chain and its context. Germline CDR1 LGHNA, CDR2 YNFKEQ. The CDR3 has 16 residues. With 3 bases clipped from V and 4 bases from J, the junction kept 8 bases outside the gene matches. Libraries were prepared by immunoSEQ multiplex PCR; TCRdb keeps only in-frame clonotypes and omits some of them. Of hundreds of thousands of clones listed, approximately 88% are singletons. The sample originates from a study of blood T cell repertoires in COVID-19. The sequencing input was peripheral blood. The chain combines TRBV4-2 with TRBJ2-7; 11 bases are shared with TRBD2. This clonotype originated in a man aged 55-75 years who had recovered from COVID-19. As DNA, the CDR3 is TGTGCCAGCAGCCAGGCCGGGACTAGCGGATTTTACGAGCAGTACTTC. Translation gives CASSQAGTSGFYEQYF.